The sequence of this TCR beta chain was determined in a study of blood T cell repertoires in COVID-19. Study-wide context: The study drew acute and convalescent COVID-19 samples from the United States, Italy and Spain.

Authors' methods: Estimation of nucleated cell counts was performed using reference gene primer amplification. Method: immunoSEQ multiplex PCR; TCRdb's copy keeps in-frame clones and lacks some. For V, J and clone size, that table is used; D and trimming come from the DNA. The sample comprises approximately 500,000 clones, 80% to 90% of which are singletons, and approximately 2.9% rests with the top ten. V was pared by 3 bases and J by 0 bases, with 17 bases between. Germline values: CDR1 KGHSH, CDR2 LQKENI. The CDR3 has 17 residues. This TCR was sampled from a human donor in a cohort sampled during active COVID-19. The specimen sequenced was peripheral blood. The V and J genes are TRBV18 and TRBJ1-1; no definite D call. The CDR3 DNA is TGTGCCAGCTCACCCCGGGGAGCCGCCGTGATGAACACTGAAGCTTTCTTT. As protein: CASSPRGAAVMNTEAFF.